The 29 T cell receptor beta chains in this list originate from one sample, sequenced in a study of blood T cell repertoires in COVID-19. Data came from immunoSEQ multiplex PCR; TCRdb stores just in-frame clones and leaves some out. The sample yields about 130,000 clones, around three quarters seen once. The source material was peripheral blood. The receptors stem from a human donor in a cohort sampled during active COVID-19.

The chain recombines TRBV6-6 with TRBJ2-3, with 8 bases fitting TRBD1. This CDR3 region has 14 residues. V gave up 6 bases and J gave up 4 bases; unmatched junction bases: 6. Germline CDR1 reads MNHNY; CDR2 reads SVGAGI (reference sequence). The chain's CDR3 is CASRPGGSADTQYF. In DNA form, the CDR3 reads TGTGCCAGCAGACCAGGGGGCAGCGCAGATACGCAGTATTTT.

V usage is TRBV12-3 or TRBV12-4 and J usage is TRBJ1-2, with D unclear. The CDR3 length is 11 residues. V was shortened by 4 bases and J by 3 bases, with 3 bases between the two germline ends. CDR3 bases: TGTGCCAGCAGTTCATACTATGGCTACACCTTC. It specifies CASSSYYGYTF.

This clone was picked up a small number of times. The V and J genes are TRBV30 and TRBJ1-1, with D possibly matching TRBD1 (5 bases). CDR3 size: 13 residues. Germline V lookup: CDR1 GTSNPN, CDR2 SVGIG (reference sequence). V was pared by 3 bases and J by 1 base, with 9 bases between. The CDR3 DNA reads as TGTGCCTGGAGGGAGACAGAGAACACTGAAGCTTTCTTT. This translates into CAWRETENTEAFF.

The rearrangement uses TRBV7-9 and TRBJ1-6, with 8 bases fitting TRBD1. The CDR3 consists of 15 residues. With 2 bases clipped from V and 9 bases from J, the junction kept 6 bases outside the gene matches. Germline V gene lookup returns CDR1 SEHNR and CDR2 FQNEAQ (reference sequence). CDR3 sequence reads: CASSLTGGARSPLHF. In nucleotides, the CDR3 is TGTGCCAGCAGCTTAACAGGGGGTGCCCGTTCACCCCTCCACTTT.

The chain links TRBV5-1 to TRBJ1-1; the D is unclear. The germline V gene has CDR1 SGHRS and CDR2 YFSETQ. The CDR3 sequence is 13 residues long. With 3 bases removed from V and 1 base from J, the gap between germline ends came to 7 bases. The CDR3 protein is CASSSNRNTEAFF. The CDR3 bases are TGCGCCAGCAGCTCCAACAGGAACACTGAAGCTTTCTTT.

The V gene is TRBV20-1, the J gene TRBJ1-3, with D uncertain. The CDR3 consists of 15 residues. Trimming left V 3 bases short and J 0 bases short, with 12 bases between. Germline V gene data show CDR1 as DFQATT and CDR2 as SNEGSKA (reference sequence). This chain's CDR3 is CSASNSVGSGNTIYF. CDR3 bases: TGCAGTGCTAGTAACAGTGTGGGCTCTGGAAACACCATATATTTT.

V and J are TRBV30 and TRBJ1-6; D not resolved. V lost 3 bases to trimming and J lost 0 bases, with 12 bases between them. The CDR3 has 16 amino acids. Germline CDR1 reads GTSNPN; CDR2 reads SVGIG (reference sequence). Here the CDR3 DNA reads TGTGCCTGGAGGTCACTGCCGAGCTCCTATAATTCACCCCTCCACTTT. Encoded protein: CAWRSLPSSYNSPLHF.

The V gene is TRBV2, the J gene TRBJ2-7, with 9 bases aligning to TRBD1. The germline V gene encodes CDR1 SNHLY and CDR2 FYNNEI. This CDR3 is built from 13 residues. V trimming: 10 bases; J trimming: 3 bases; junction bases outside the gene matches: 7. This CDR3 is CATRTGESYEQYF. In DNA form, the CDR3 reads TGTGCCACGCGGACAGGGGAGAGCTACGAGCAGTACTTC. The full variable domain, with the rest looked up from reference TRBV2 and TRBJ2-7, is EPEVTQTPSHQVTQMGQEVILRCVPISNHLYFYWYRQILGQKVEFLVSFYNNEISEKSEIFDDQFSVERPDGSNFTLKIRSTKLEDSAMYFCATRTGESYEQYFGPGTRLTVT.

CDR3 nucleotides: TGTGCCATCAGAGGACAGTCACAAGCTAATTCACCCCTCCACTTT. It encodes CAIRGQSQANSPLHF. The chain uses TRBV10-3 and TRBJ1-6; TRBD1 might be the D (6 bases). CDR3 length: 15 amino acids. The V and J ends lost 6 bases and 6 bases respectively, with 15 bases between them. The V gene's germline CDR1 is ENHRY and CDR2 SYGVKD.

The V and J genes are TRBV19 and TRBJ1-2; D is ambiguous. This CDR3 spans 21 amino acids. Trimming stripped 6 bases from V and 4 bases from J, with 36 bases between. CDR1 is LNHDA, CDR2 SQIVND, per germline (reference sequence). The CDR3 protein is CASRLPLRPSKNITKAYGYTF. CDR3 DNA: TGTGCCAGTAGATTACCACTACGGCCGTCGAAAAACATCACCAAAGCCTATGGCTACACCTTC.

This clone was seen just once. This sequence joins TRBV7-9 and TRBJ2-3; D not resolved. The CDR3 loop spans 11 amino acids. Deletions cut 5 bases from V and 6 bases from J, with 6 bases between. CDR1 is SEHNR, CDR2 FQNEAQ, per germline (reference sequence). The CDR3 here is CASSTRDTQYF. In DNA, the CDR3 is TGTGCCAGCAGCACTCGCGATACGCAGTATTTT.

CDR3 in DNA: TGTGCCAGTAGTATAAATCCGGAGGCCTATGGCTACACCTTC. Translation: CASSINPEAYGYTF. This chain connects TRBV19 to TRBJ1-2; unclear D gene. V shed 2 bases and J shed 4 bases, with 11 bases lying between them. The CDR3 extends over 14 amino acids. Germline V gene sequence: CDR1 LNHDA, CDR2 SQIVND (reference sequence).

The chain employs TRBV5-1 and TRBJ2-3, with 7 nucleotides matching TRBD2. Germline CDR1 SGHRS, CDR2 YFSETQ. The CDR3 is made up of 17 amino acids. J lost 0 bases, V lost 2 bases, and 9 bases had no gene match. The CDR3 region is CASSLGPLAESTDTQYF. In DNA form, the CDR3 reads TGCGCCAGCAGCTTAGGACCCCTAGCGGAGAGCACAGATACGCAGTATTTT.

The V call is TRBV7-9, the J call TRBJ2-7, with TRBD1 as a possible D gene (6 bases). The CDR3 covers 15 residues. Germline V lookup: CDR1 SEHNR, CDR2 FQNEAQ (reference sequence). V lost 5 bases, J lost 4 bases, and 18 bases lay in between. The CDR3: CASSESTGPQYEQYF. The CDR3 DNA reads TGTGCCAGCAGCGAATCGACAGGACCTCAGTACGAGCAGTACTTC.

The chain couples TRBV11-2 to TRBJ1-3; D is ambiguous. Trimming took off 0 bases at V and 1 base at J, with 4 bases between the two ends. This CDR3 comprises 14 residues. Germline CDR1 reads SGHAT; CDR2 reads FQNNGV. The CDR3, as DNA: TGTGCCAGCAGCTTAGAGAGGTCTGGAAACACCATATATTTT. This encodes CASSLERSGNTIYF. Supplemented by reference TRBV11-2 and TRBJ1-3, the full variable domain reads EAGVAQSPRYKIIEKRQSVAFWCNPISGHATLYWYQQILGQGPKLLIQFQNNGVVDDSQLPKDRFSAERLKGVDSTLKIQPAKLEDSAVYLCASSLERSGNTIYFGEGSWLTVV.

This chain connects TRBV28 to TRBJ2-7, with D possibly being TRBD1 (5 bases). Trimming cost V 5 bases and J 0 bases, with 11 bases left between them. The germline gives CDR1 MDHEN, CDR2 SYDVKM. The CDR3 consists of 14 residues. This CDR3 is CASSEKGYSYEQYF. The CDR3 DNA reads TGTGCCAGCAGTGAAAAGGGGTACTCCTACGAGCAGTACTTC.

This clone occurred a few times. The V call is TRBV6-6, the J call TRBJ1-6; possible D gene TRBD1, 6 bases. The CDR3 covers 13 residues. CDR1 and CDR2 from the germline V gene are MNHNY and SVGAGI (reference sequence). Trimming stripped 6 bases from V and 11 bases from J, with 14 bases between. CDR3 coding DNA: TGTGCCAGCAGAATGGACAGCCTAACACCCCTCCACTTT. Translation: CASRMDSLTPLHF.

This clone was observed a few times. The J gene is TRBJ1-1, the V gene TRBV6-5; the match to TRBD1 covers 9 bases. The CDR3 is 15 amino acids. V lost 5 bases to trimming and J lost 0 bases; unmatched junction nucleotides: 4. Germline-derived CDR1 and CDR2 are MNHEY and SVGAGI. The CDR3 DNA reads as TGTGCCAGCAGTACAGGGGGCTTTTTGAACACTGAAGCTTTCTTT. Translation gives CASSTGGFLNTEAFF.

This clone was counted a single time. The chain uses TRBV6-5 and TRBJ1-2; 7 bases line up with TRBD1. Germline trimming cut 10 bases from V and 7 bases from J; bases unmatched to any gene: 18. Germline-derived CDR1 and CDR2 are MNHEY and SVGAGI. CDR3 length: 15 amino acids. The CDR3 nucleotides read TGTGCCACTATAAGGGGTGCCAACAGGGGTGGTGGCTACACCTTC. Its translation: CATIRGANRGGGYTF.

V gene TRBV7-9 combines with J gene TRBJ2-7; D not certain. Germline values: CDR1 SEHNR, CDR2 FQNEAQ (reference sequence). CDR3 length: 12 residues. Trimming pared 1 base from V and 5 bases from J, leaving 6 bases between. CDR3 DNA sequence: TGTGCCAGCAGCTTAGTGTCGGACGAGCAGTACTTC. Amino acid sequence: CASSLVSDEQYF.

The chain's CDR3 is CASSSGLSSSYEQYF. CDR3 DNA: TGTGCCAGCTCATCGGGACTCTCCAGCTCCTACGAGCAGTACTTC. V gene TRBV18 combines with J gene TRBJ2-7; TRBD2 is a possible D gene (6 bases). Trimming removed 5 bases from V and 0 bases from J, with 14 bases in between. In germline, CDR1 is KGHSH, CDR2 LQKENI. The CDR3 length is 15 residues.

The rearrangement uses TRBV5-1 and TRBJ1-1; D is undetermined. The germline V and J ends were trimmed by 0 bases and 5 bases, with 11 bases remaining between them. The CDR3 loop spans 14 amino acids. Per the germline V gene, CDR1 is SGHRS and CDR2 is YFSETQ. CDR3 loop: CASSLEQPGTEAFF. The CDR3 DNA reads TGCGCCAGCAGCTTGGAACAACCGGGAACTGAAGCTTTCTTT.

This clone was seen just once. The chain couples TRBV6-5 to TRBJ1-5, with a weak D call TRBD1 (6 bases). Trimming took off 4 bases at V and 9 bases at J, with 19 bases between the two ends. The CDR3 covers 15 residues. Germline V CDR1 and CDR2: MNHEY, SVGAGI. CDR3 coding DNA: TGTGCCAGCAGTTTAGGCAGGGGCTATGGGGGGCCCCAGCATTTT. Protein sequence: CASSLGRGYGGPQHF.

The chain links TRBV10-1 to TRBJ2-1; 8 positions agree with TRBD1. The CDR3 extends over 16 amino acids. CDR1 and CDR2 from the germline V gene are WNHNN and SYGVQD (reference sequence). After removal of 3 bases from V and 4 bases from J, the junction contained 8 bases not matched to a gene. CDR3 loop: CASSDAGTGSYNEQFF. The CDR3 region has the DNA TGCGCCAGCAGTGATGCGGGGACAGGATCGTACAATGAGCAGTTCTTC.

The J gene is TRBJ2-5, the V gene TRBV5-1, with 10 nucleotides matching TRBD1. The V and J ends lost 4 bases and 2 bases, in that order; junction bases with no gene match: 5. The CDR3 spans 15 residues. Germline lookup yields CDR1 SGHRS and CDR2 YFSETQ. As DNA, the CDR3 is TGCGCCAGCAGCCTCCGACAGGGGGCTCAAGAGACCCAGTACTTC. Its translation: CASSLRQGAQETQYF.

Concerning this clone: A read error may account for a junction end that differs from germline. J is TRBJ1-2 and V is TRBV6-5; 8 nucleotides line up with TRBD1. Germline values: CDR1 MNHEY, CDR2 SVGAGI. The CDR3 has 13 residues. CDR3 DNA sequence: TGTGCCAGCAGTTCCAATCATGCAGGGGGCAAGGGATTC. Residues: CASSSNHAGGKGF.

The rearrangement joins TRBV10-3 to TRBJ2-1; possible D gene TRBD2, 6 bases. The CDR3 is made up of 16 amino acids. V lost 7 bases and J lost 0, with 16 bases in between. CDR1 and CDR2 from the germline V gene are ENHRY and SYGVKD. CDR3 region: CAIKDGGTSSYNEQFF. The DNA of the CDR3 is TGTGCCATCAAAGATGGGGGGACGAGCTCCTACAATGAGCAGTTCTTC.

This clone showed up just once. One junction end disagrees with the germline gene, perhaps due to a read error. The gene calls are TRBV6-1 and TRBJ2-7; 11 nucleotides line up with TRBD1. This CDR3 is built from 15 residues. In germline, CDR1 is MNHNS, CDR2 SASEGT. CDR3 sequence: CASSEGQGARYEQYF. The CDR3 region has the DNA TGTGCCAGCAGCGAAGGACAGGGGGCCCGCTACGAGCAGTACTTC.

This chain links TRBV6-5 with TRBJ2-7, with 7 bases matching TRBD1. Germline V gene data show CDR1 as MNHEY and CDR2 as SVGAGI. V shed 6 bases and J 3 bases; nucleotides not matched to a gene: 8. The CDR3 is 14 residues long. The CDR3 loop is CASSTRQGDYEQYF. CDR3 in DNA: TGTGCCAGCAGCACCCGACAGGGTGACTACGAGCAGTACTTC.